A selection of T cell receptor beta chains follows, all from one sample in a study of control samples from healthy donors and cancer patients. Data came from immunoSEQ multiplex PCR; TCRdb stores just in-frame clones and leaves some out. Here the sample spans about 170,000 clones, 88% being singletons. Sample: blood. The receptors shown here come from a woman in her 30s in good health. The CDR3 runs from the conserved cysteine through the conserved F or W. A D gene is named only where the DNA matches it firmly. The size entry is marked missing in some rows and otherwise reads once, few, many or a size class.

>TRBD1|TRBV7-9|TRBJ2-1|-
CASSLAPGQGAYNEQFF
TGTGCCAGCAGCTTAGCTCCGGGACAGGGCGCCTACAATGAGCAGTTCTTC
>TRBD1|TRBV28|TRBJ1-1|-
CASRPFLTGGITEAFF
TGTGCCAGCAGGCCTTTCTTAACAGGGGGCATCACTGAAGCTTTCTTT
>TRBD1|TRBV10-3|TRBJ2-7|-
CAIRTRQGAEHEQYF
TGTGCCATCAGAACAAGACAGGGGGCAGAGCACGAGCAGTACTTC
>-|TRBV30|TRBJ1-6|-
CAWSSRTIYSSYNSPLHF
TGTGCCTGGAGTTCCAGGACTATCTATAGCTCCTATAATTCACCCCTCCACTTT
>-|TRBV20-1|TRBJ2-5|-
CSAPTQETQYF
TGCAGTGCCCCCACCCAAGAGACCCAGTACTTC
>-|TRBV30|TRBJ1-2|-
CAWSPDTDYGYTF
TGTGCCTGGTCCCCGGACACTGACTATGGCTACACCTTC
>-|TRBV18|TRBJ1-1|-
CASSPGTRMNTEAFF
TGTGCCAGCTCACCGGGGACACGAATGAACACTGAAGCTTTCTTT
>-|TRBV28|TRBJ1-1|-
CASSLATGKAEAFF
TGTGCCAGCAGTTTAGCTACCGGGAAGGCTGAAGCTTTCTTT
>-|TRBV6-2/TRBV6-3|TRBJ2-7|-
CASSTLGTEQYF
TGTGCCAGCAGCACCTTGGGTACTGAGCAGTACTTC
>TRBD2|TRBV27|TRBJ2-7|-
CASSTRTSLGEQYF
TGTGCCAGCAGTACCCGGACTAGCCTCGGCGAGCAGTACTTC
>TRBD2|TRBV27|TRBJ2-5|few
CASSRLAGRVRETQYF
TGTGCCAGCAGTCGACTAGCGGGAAGGGTTAGGGAGACCCAGTACTTC
>-|TRBV24-1|TRBJ2-1|-
CATSEADNEQFF
TGTGCCACCAGTGAGGCCGACAATGAGCAGTTCTTC
>TRBD1|TRBV10-3|TRBJ2-3|-
CAISEKGATRVADTQYF
TGTGCCATCAGTGAGAAGGGGGCTACAAGGGTGGCAGATACGCAGTATTTT
>-|TRBV6-4|TRBJ1-2|-
CASSDGAGRSGYTF
TGTGCCAGCAGTGACGGGGCAGGAAGGTCTGGCTACACCTTC
>TRBD1|TRBV6-4|TRBJ2-6|-
CASRTPDRRSGANVLTF
TGTGCCAGCAGGACACCGGACAGGCGCTCTGGGGCCAACGTCCTGACTTTC
>-|TRBV6-2/TRBV6-3|TRBJ2-7|-
CASSYGGDIGDEQYF
TGTGCCAGCAGTTACGGCGGGGATATTGGGGACGAGCAGTACTTC
>TRBD1|TRBV29-1|TRBJ1-4|-
CSVAWTGDFEKLFF
TGCAGCGTTGCTTGGACAGGTGATTTTGAAAAACTGTTTTTT
>TRBD2|TRBV7-2|TRBJ2-7|-
CASSLAGGRAYEQYF
TGTGCCAGCAGCTTAGCCGGCGGGAGGGCCTACGAGCAGTACTTC
>-|TRBV19|TRBJ1-1|-
CASGEVRRDTEAFF
TGTGCCAGTGGAGAGGTTCGGCGGGACACTGAAGCTTTCTTT
>-|TRBV10-3|TRBJ2-7|-
CAISDVGDEQYF
TGTGCCATCAGTGATGTCGGGGACGAGCAGTACTTC
>-|TRBV28|TRBJ2-6|-
CASSLAGANVLTF
TGTGCCAGCAGTTTGGCGGGGGCCAACGTCCTGACTTTC
>-|TRBV5-3|TRBJ2-3|-
CARSLVTADTQYF
TGTGCCAGAAGCTTGGTTACCGCAGATACGCAGTATTTT
>TRBD1|TRBV7-9|TRBJ2-7|-
CASSSLGQGSPYEQYF
TGTGCCAGCAGCTCCCTCGGACAGGGAAGCCCCTACGAGCAGTACTTC
>-|TRBV4-2|TRBJ2-1|-
CASSHQNNEQFF
TGTGCCAGCAGCCACCAAAACAATGAGCAGTTCTTC
>-|TRBV4-2|TRBJ2-5|once
CASSQEKRGETQYF
TGTGCCAGCAGCCAAGAAAAGAGGGGGGAGACCCAGTACTTC
>-|TRBV5-1|TRBJ2-1|once
CASNQGAEQFF
TGCGCCAGCAACCAGGGCGCTGAGCAGTTCTTC
>TRBD2|TRBV7-2|TRBJ2-1|-
CASRGTSGRGGSYNEQFF
TGTGCCAGCAGAGGGACTAGCGGGAGAGGGGGCTCCTACAATGAGCAGTTCTTC